The present T cell receptor beta chain was sequenced within a study of regulatory T cells in long-lasting Graves disease (dated by TCRdb to about 2021). With regard to the full study: In the newly diagnosed Graves' disease group, patients had been taking antithyroid drugs for less than 3 months. Persistent Graves' disease patients were compared with newly diagnosed Graves' disease patients by peripheral blood TCR sequencing and RNA sequencing. The study took place in China and was registered as a clinical trial. A total of around 35 samples underwent TCR sequencing: about 13 from persistent and roughly 20 from newly diagnosed Graves' disease patients. Broad study findings and their caveats: Compared with newly diagnosed patients, patients with persistent Graves' disease had lower TCR Shannon entropy and fewer highly expanded clones, which suggests clonal expansion. A larger number of public clonotypes was shared among persistent patients (about 2,700) than among newly diagnosed patients (roughly 930). TRBV28, TRBJ1-2 and TRBJ2-5 were preferentially used in persistent disease, while TRBV20-1 and TRBJ2-1 were favored in newly diagnosed disease. As a limitation, the authors acknowledged that the small sample size may reduce accuracy. Only peripheral blood was studied, because thyroid tissue, the primary lesion, was inaccessible. Only the TCR beta chain was sequenced and analyzed.

According to the germline V gene (reference sequence), CDR1 reads DFQATT and CDR2 reads SNEGSKA. The CDR3 measures 15 amino acids from cysteine to phenylalanine. Only CDR3 DNA remains: 45 bases, in frame from the first base. V trim: 6 bases; J trim: 7 bases; unmatched bases: 18. Library generation was performed with multiplex PCR. TCRdb names Illumina HiSeq 4000 as the instrument used. iRepertoire HTBI primers and Arm-PCR amplification of CDR3 regions were used to construct TCR beta libraries. Before sequencing, the PCR products underwent gel purification. As for the original processing: Gene usage analysis of CDR3 amino acid clonotypes used the 62 TRBV and fewer than 15 TRBJ segments found across samples. COPE and FqMerger were used to merge filtered high-quality paired reads into contigs. BLAST was used to align contigs to IMGT TRBV, TRBD and TRBJ reference genes, and CDR3 was defined according to IMGT. Any clonotype with a frequency above 0.1% was counted as a highly expanded clone. Repertoire diversity was measured by Shannon entropy, and V-J evenness by the Gini coefficient. Public clonotypes were defined as clonotypes shared by more than one individual. TCRdb cleaned the public reads at Q25 with fastp, built clones with MiXCR and kept in-frame beta chains. When rows share a CDR3 protein, they turn into one entry using the most common DNA and genes. For this entry, the V and J calls and clone size follow TCRdb and not the study's own pipeline. This sample has approximately 470,000 distinct CDR3 sequences in its table, and roughly 17% of those were observed once. The top ten constitute approximately 12% of the sample.

About this clonotype: It has no known antigen specificity. No qualities accompany the bases; no much larger clone lies one base away.

In the paper's terms, the time point label means: newly diagnosed GD, antithyroid drugs for less than 3 months. For both TCR sequencing and RNA sequencing, RNA was extracted from PBMCs in TRIzol. The diagnosis of Graves' disease followed American Thyroid Association guidelines. The patients came from an endocrinology department in Xi'an, China. From each patient, roughly 9 milliliters of peripheral blood was collected into an EDTA anticoagulant tube. Ficoll Paque Plus density gradient separation was used to isolate PBMCs, and no additional T cell sorting was done. An Agilent 2100 Bioanalyzer and agarose gel were used to check RNA quality, while a NanoDrop 2000 measured RNA concentration. This sample was also put to use in a study of T cells in Graves' hyperthyroidism and ophthalmopathy. As that second paper reports: Stable Graves' hyperthyroidism was defined as the absence of progression to ophthalmopathy over 18 months of follow-up. Hyperthyroidism patients were newly diagnosed, had a disease duration of under 2 months, and were aged 18 to 65 years. Patients with uncontrolled infections, other autoimmune diseases, pregnancy or lactation were excluded. Clinical symptoms, serum thyroxine and TRAb, thyroid ultrasound, and orbital computed tomography formed the basis for the diagnoses. The TCR CDR3 was subjected to a first round of RT-PCR using the HTBI primer set and the Qiagen OneStep RT-PCR kit. Most expanded thyroid clonotypes (frequency above 0.001) were also detected in blood, a finding suggesting that blood repertoires may reflect thyroid immune responses. Ophthalmopathy was separated from stable hyperthyroidism by a 13 V-J signature model, with 87.88% sensitivity and roughly 81% specificity obtained in cross-validation and 80%/75% obtained in testing. In validation, the model predicted progression to ophthalmopathy with approximately 69% sensitivity and 72.22% specificity, a median of about 6 months before onset. A discovery cohort of roughly 100 patients, fewer than 50 with Graves' ophthalmopathy and approximately 55 with stable Graves' hyperthyroidism, was used to find distinguishing TCR V-J signatures. Prospective prediction of ophthalmopathy was tested in an independent validation cohort consisting of 18 hyperthyroidism patients and some 15 patients who later progressed to ophthalmopathy. The roughly 90 discovery patients were divided at random into training and test sets in a 7:3 ratio. In roughly six Graves' hyperthyroidism patients, the study also compared T-cell repertoires from thyroid tissue with T-cell repertoires from blood. After blood sampling, hyperthyroidism patients were treated with methimazole at a starting dose of 30 mg daily, and ophthalmopathy patients were treated with high-dose intravenous methylprednisolone. Libraries were constructed in a second round of multiplex PCR, after which size selection and purification were carried out. Sequencing of the libraries was done on an Illumina HiSeq2000 using paired-end 100 bp reads. SOAPnuke was used to process the raw data, removing reads that contained adapters or uncalled bases, had a mean Phred below 15, or lacked an exact match to the constant primer or identifier. High-quality paired reads were merged using COPE v1.2.5, and each unique nucleotide sequence was defined as a clonotype. Clonotypes were aligned to IMGT TRBV, TRBD and TRBJ reference segments using MiTCR v1.1. Analysis was restricted to V-J combinations with a frequency above 0.0001, which covered about 99% of repertoires. The TCS score was defined as the ratio of F50 (clonal expansion) to E x V (chaos), calculated using BLOSUM62-based TCRdist between CDR3 peptides within each V-J. Welch's t-statistics and random forest reduced roughly 530 V-J features to around 14, which were used in a naive Bayes classifier (R e1071). Sample size was not statistically predetermined, and blinding of investigators to group allocation was not performed. TCR Vbeta CDR3 sequencing of some 140 peripheral blood samples (over 40 ophthalmopathy, around 80 hyperthyroidism and some 17 progressor patients) is reported in the paper.

The sequence came from a man aged 35-49 years with Graves disease. Donor details come from another sample of the same person, matched by shared clones. Sequences were derived from peripheral blood mononuclear cells (PBMCs), sampled at new diagnosis, from a patient treated with antithyroid drugs. The chain joins TRBV20-1 to TRBJ2-7; TRBD2 lines up with 7 middle nucleotides. The DNA reads TGCAGTGCCAACGGACCTAGCGGATTTTGGGTTGAGCAGTACTTC. It codes for CSANGPSGFWVEQYF.